This TCR beta chain was retrieved from a study of T cell clonality in common variable immunodeficiency. Generated by immunoSEQ multiplex PCR, the TCRdb table keeps only in-frame clones and is missing some. The profile covers approximately 20,000 clones, none occurring a single time. General study results and limits: Common variable immunodeficiency TCR beta sequences reportedly had fewer deletions and N-nucleotide insertions. Compared with healthy controls, CVID subjects showed increased TCRbeta clonality, mostly in about a third.

This clone was detected a few times. No antigen is known for it. Of CVID subjects, 15 were female and 30 or so male, mean age approximately 40. The material sequenced was peripheral blood mononuclear cells. The sequence was collected from a human donor with common variable immunodeficiency.

CDR3 protein: CASSWDNTDTQYF. Incomplete CDR3 DNA: TGTGCCAGCAGTTGGGACAACACAGATACG. V is TRBV6-2 or TRBV6-3 and J is TRBJ2-3, with D tentatively TRBD1 (6 bases). Coverage ceases 3 residues before the CDR3 finishes, and the germline J gene fills in the end. CDR1 MNHEY and CDR2 SVGEGT come from the germline V gene. Trimming took off 4 bases at V and 2 bases at J, with 7 bases between the two ends. The CDR3 is made up of 13 amino acids.